This entry lists 18 T cell receptor beta chains sequenced from one sample in a study of lymphopenia after photon versus proton radiotherapy. Assay used: immunoSEQ multiplex PCR; TCRdb lists only in-frame clones, some missing. The table includes tens of thousands of clones, approximately 86% detected once. The sequencing used peripheral blood, collected from a patient treated with photon-based radiotherapy. The receptors stem from a man in his forties or fifties with gastric cancer.

The rearrangement joins TRBV6-1 to TRBJ1-1; D unresolved. Germline V gene sequence: CDR1 MNHNS, CDR2 SASEGT. This CDR3 has 12 amino acids. Trimming cost V 2 bases and J 7 bases, with 8 bases left between them. The CDR3 bases are TGTGCCAGCAGTGAATGGGTGGGTGAAGCTTTCTTT. It yields the protein CASSEWVGEAFF.

The chain couples TRBV7-2 to TRBJ2-5; D might be TRBD2 (7 bases). The CDR3 extends over 15 amino acids. Trimming took off 1 base at V and 2 bases at J, with 11 bases between the two ends. Germline V gives CDR1 SGHTA, CDR2 FQGNSA. This chain's CDR3 is CASSLVGGLQETQYF. CDR3 nucleotide sequence: TGTGCCAGCAGCTTAGTAGGGGGACTACAAGAGACCCAGTACTTC.

The chain joins TRBV6-4 to TRBJ1-5; D is undetermined. Germline V CDR1 and CDR2: MRHNA, SNTAGT. The germline V and J ends were trimmed by 0 bases and 14 bases, with 5 bases remaining between them. The CDR3 loop spans 10 amino acids. DNA for the CDR3: TGTGCCAGCAGTGACTCGGGAGAGCATTTT. This translates into CASSDSGEHF.

The J gene is TRBJ2-5, the V gene TRBV5-1; 8 positions match TRBD1. The DNA matches TRBJ2-7 better at its end, which makes the J call doubtful. The CDR3 spans 13 residues. CDR1 is SGHRS, CDR2 YFSETQ, per germline. The CDR3 region is CASSIGTGYEQYF. The CDR3 DNA reads as TGCGCCAGCAGCATTGGGACAGGCTACGAGCAGTACTTC.

The chain employs TRBV19 and TRBJ1-6; D unresolved. Deletions cut 5 bases from V and 0 bases from J, with 14 bases between. Germline V lookup: CDR1 LNHDA, CDR2 SQIVND (reference sequence). The CDR3 runs 17 residues. In DNA, the CDR3 is TGTGCCAGTAGTTTTGGCCCAAGCCGCTCCTATAATTCACCCCTCCACTTT. The encoded protein is CASSFGPSRSYNSPLHF. Complete variable domain (other parts from reference TRBV19 and TRBJ1-6): DGGITQSPKYLFRKEGQNVTLSCEQNLNHDAMYWYRQDPGQGLRLIYYSQIVNDFQKGDIAEGYSVSREKKESFPLTVTSAQKNPTAFYLCASSFGPSRSYNSPLHFGNGTRLTVT.

This clone was picked up one time. The chain carries TRBV5-6 and TRBJ2-1; D is ambiguous. Germline-derived CDR1 and CDR2 are SGHDT and YYEEEE. The CDR3 extends over 16 amino acids. The V and J ends lost 7 bases and 1 base respectively, with 18 bases between them. CDR3 sequence (DNA): TGTGCCAGCGGACCGGTTTCGGGTGGGTCCTACAATGAGCAGTTCTTC. Translated: CASGPVSGGSYNEQFF. The full variable domain, in which reference TRBV5-6 and TRBJ2-1 provide the parts outside the CDR3, is DAGVTQSPTHLIKTRGQQVTLRCSPKSGHDTVSWYQQALGQGPQFIFQYYEEEERQRGNFPDRFSGHQFPNYSSELNVNALLLGDSALYLCASGPVSGGSYNEQFFGPGTRLTVL.

The chain combines TRBV6-5 with TRBJ2-1; perhaps TRBD2 as D (5 bases). V was pared by 0 bases and J by 6 bases, with 6 bases between. The V gene's germline CDR1 is MNHEY and CDR2 SVGAGI. The length of the CDR3 is 13 residues. The CDR3 region has the DNA TGTGCCAGCAGTTACTCGACTATCAATGAGCAGTTCTTC. This codes for CASSYSTINEQFF.

The CDR3 sequence is CASSLRKTGLMNTEAFF. CDR3 sequence (DNA): TGTGCCAGCAGCTTACGTAAGACAGGACTCATGAACACTGAAGCTTTCTTT. This chain connects TRBV7-2 to TRBJ1-1, with D maybe TRBD1 (6 bases). The ends were cut back, 2 bases at V and 0 bases at J, with 16 bases in the middle. CDR1 and CDR2 (germline): SGHTA, FQGNSA. The CDR3 runs to 17 residues.

The rearrangement uses TRBV28 and TRBJ2-3; D is possibly TRBD1 (5 bases). V was trimmed by 8 bases and J by 6 bases, leaving 12 bases between them. The V gene's germline CDR1 is MDHEN and CDR2 SYDVKM. The CDR3 length is 12 residues. This CDR3 reads CASSWGRDTQYF. In DNA form, the CDR3 reads TGTGCCAGCTCTTGGGGCAGGGATACGCAGTATTTT.

V is TRBV9 and J is TRBJ1-2, with D unresolved. The germline CDR1 and CDR2 sequences are SGDLS and YYNGEE. The CDR3 runs to 14 residues. Trimming removed 3 bases from V and 5 bases from J, with 14 bases in between. CDR3 in amino acids: CASSGGSRTYGYTF. For the CDR3, the DNA is TGTGCCAGCAGCGGCGGGAGCCGAACTTATGGCTACACCTTC.

The CDR3 loop is CASSPRQGGQPQHF. CDR3 sequence (DNA): TGTGCCAGCAGTCCCCGACAGGGAGGTCAGCCCCAGCATTTT. The chain employs TRBV6-1 and TRBJ1-5, with 7 bases that match TRBD1. Germline V gene lookup returns CDR1 MNHNS and CDR2 SASEGT. This CDR3 is 14 amino acids long. The junction had 7 bases not matched to a gene; V was cut back by 5 bases and J by 6 bases.

V and J are TRBV19 and TRBJ2-3; the D is unclear. CDR1 LNHDA and CDR2 SQIVND come from the germline V gene (reference sequence). V was trimmed by 5 bases and J by 4 bases, leaving 10 bases between them. This CDR3 contains 13 residues. For the CDR3, the DNA is TGTGCCAGTAGTGTGGACCGTCCAGATACGCAGTATTTT. This translates into CASSVDRPDTQYF.

This rearrangement joins TRBV10-3 to TRBJ2-1; TRBD1 matches 9 bases. V lost 7 bases to trimming and J lost 4 bases; unmatched junction nucleotides: 8. Germline-derived CDR1 and CDR2 are ENHRY and SYGVKD. CDR3 length: 15 residues. As DNA, the CDR3 is TGTGCCATCACCCCGGGACAGGGCCGTTACAATGAGCAGTTCTTC. Its protein is CAITPGQGRYNEQFF.

The genes are TRBV18 and TRBJ2-4, with 9 nucleotides matching TRBD2. The V and J ends lost 3 bases and 1 base, in that order; junction bases with no gene match: 10. The CDR3 loop spans 18 amino acids. CDR1 is KGHSH, CDR2 LQKENI, per germline. This chain's CDR3 is CASSPVGLAVLAKNIQYF. The CDR3 DNA follows: TGTGCCAGCTCACCCGTGGGACTAGCAGTCCTCGCCAAAAACATTCAGTACTTC.

V and J are TRBV13 and TRBJ2-3; possibly TRBD1 or TRBD2 for D (5 bases each). Germline V gives CDR1 PRHDT, CDR2 FYEKMQ (reference sequence). The CDR3 consists of 17 residues. With 0 bases removed from V and 2 bases from J, the gap between germline ends came to 15 bases. In nucleotides, the CDR3 is TGTGCCAGCAGCTTAGGCCTGAGGCAGGGACCCACAGATACGCAGTATTTT. Amino acid sequence: CASSLGLRQGPTDTQYF.

The J gene is TRBJ1-3, the V gene TRBV5-7; D is uncertain. TRBV5-7 is an ORF for which the function is uncertain. The CDR3 is made up of 16 amino acids. The germline V and J ends were trimmed by 0 bases and 0 bases, with 10 bases remaining between them. The CDR3 sequence: CASSLGGKVSGNTIYF. CDR3 sequence (DNA): TGTGCCAGCAGCTTGGGTGGGAAGGTCTCTGGAAACACCATATATTTT.

Concerning this clone: A read error may produce the germline difference seen at one junction end. V gene TRBV9 combines with J gene TRBJ1-2; a weak D match, TRBD1 (5 bases). CDR1 and CDR2 (germline): SGDLS, YYNGEE. The CDR3 totals 11 residues. Here the CDR3 reads CASSGEGKSLF. DNA for the CDR3: TGTGCCAGCAGCGGCGAGGGGAAAAGCCTCTTC.

The genes are TRBV7-2 and TRBJ2-1; no clear D. Germline V gene lookup returns CDR1 SGHTA and CDR2 FQGNSA. CDR3 size: 12 residues. The ends were cut back, 5 bases at V and 9 bases at J, with 11 bases in the middle. The CDR3 protein is CASSPYLGEQFF. CDR3 in DNA: TGTGCCAGCAGCCCTTACTTGGGTGAGCAGTTCTTC.